The source of this TCR beta chain is a study of blood T cell repertoires in COVID-19. Study overall: Collection of acute and convalescent COVID-19 samples took place in the United States, Italy and Spain. The cDNA or gDNA used as material had been derived from T cells, B-cell-depleted T cells, or PBMCs.

Trimming took 8 bases from V and 0 from J, leaving 20 bases between them. The CDR3 covers 17 residues. Germline CDR1 and CDR2: SGHTA and FQGNSA. As processed by the authors: Estimation of nucleated cell counts relied on the amplification of reference gene primers. Clones were sequenced by immunoSEQ multiplex PCR, and TCRdb holds only the in-frame ones, with some missing. D and trimming come from the DNA, and the V and J calls and clone size come from that table. This table has 150,000 to 200,000 clones, roughly 82% appearing once. This clone was counted a single time. Sequencing was done on a sample of peripheral blood. V usage is TRBV7-2 and J usage is TRBJ2-4; D is undetermined. The receptor was isolated from a woman aged 40 to 55 with COVID-19, enrolled during active disease. For the CDR3, the DNA is TGTGCCAGCGGCCCCAGACCGACGGGTTTAGCCAAAAACATTCAGTACTTC. Its translation: CASGPRPTGLAKNIQYF.